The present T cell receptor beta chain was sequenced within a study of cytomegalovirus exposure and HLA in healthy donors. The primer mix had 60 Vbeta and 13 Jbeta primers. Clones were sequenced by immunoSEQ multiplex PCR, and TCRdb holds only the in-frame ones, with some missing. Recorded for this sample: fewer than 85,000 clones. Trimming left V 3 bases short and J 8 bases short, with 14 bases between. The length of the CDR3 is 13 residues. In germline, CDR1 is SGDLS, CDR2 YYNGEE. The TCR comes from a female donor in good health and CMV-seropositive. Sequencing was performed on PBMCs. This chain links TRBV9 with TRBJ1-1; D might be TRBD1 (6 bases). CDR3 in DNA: TGTGCCAGCAGCGCCAGCCCCCAGGGGGAAGCTTTCTTT. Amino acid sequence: CASSASPQGEAFF. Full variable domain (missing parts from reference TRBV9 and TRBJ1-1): DSGVTQTPKHLITATGQRVTLRCSPRSGDLSVYWYQQSLDQGLQFLIQYYNGEERAKGNILERFSAQQFPDLHSELNLSSLELGDSALYFCASSASPQGEAFFGQGTRLTVV.